The TCR beta chain under discussion was sequenced for a study of blood T cells in healthy people across ages. The CDR3 loop spans 15 amino acids. Germline V gives CDR1 MNHNS, CDR2 SASEGT. Trimming cost V 4 bases and J 5 bases; bases outside gene matches: 10. A second PCR of about 6 to 11 cycles used a sample-barcoded 5' primer and a J-beta primer mix. In TCRdb, the 5' RACE reads were re-called with MiXCR into one record per CDR3 protein. The table records 1.5 million to 2 million distinct CDR3 sequences, 35% to 50% of them present only once. Sequenced input: blood. The origin of this receptor is a human donor in good health. The V gene is TRBV6-1, the J gene TRBJ2-7; 8 bases fit TRBD2. The CDR3 region has the DNA TGTGCCAGCAGTGGGTCGCTAGCGGGTTTCAACGAGCAGTACTTC. It yields the protein CASSGSLAGFNEQYF.